The sequence of this T cell receptor (beta chain) was determined in a study of neurological immune-mediated disorders (dated by TCRdb to between 2018 and 2020). With respect to the entire study: Among the approximately 35 multiple sclerosis patients, relapsing-remitting MS accounted for around 30 and secondary progressive MS accounted for 3. Alongside PBMC samples, the set of some 98 TCR-beta libraries contained longitudinal samples, technical triplicates, and paired CD4+ and CD8+ T-cell subsets that had been sorted. The study compared peripheral blood TCR-beta repertoires of HTLV-I-associated myelopathy (HAM/TSP) patients, multiple sclerosis patients and healthy controls using UMI-based sequencing. Of the approximately 70 subjects in the cohort, some 15 were HAM/TSP patients, some 34 were multiple sclerosis patients, and 20 were healthy controls.

This clonotype has ten or more counts. This clone's antigen is unknown. No quality values exist for individual bases; no much larger clone is one base distant. For the unsorted PBMC libraries, 2 million PBMCs were stored in RNAlater at -80 degrees C until RNA extraction and were used to generate the libraries. The multiple sclerosis patients were enrolled in a US clinical protocol that used magnetic resonance imaging to evaluate disease progression. PBMCs were separated from peripheral blood using Ficoll-Hypaque density gradient centrifugation and then cryopreserved in liquid nitrogen. cDNA was synthesized by template-switch 5'RACE using a primer with a 10-nucleotide random unique molecular identifier that tagged each TCR transcript. Every sequencing run yielded over 200 million TCR-beta sequences covering 15-18 subjects. The RNeasy kit was used for extraction of total RNA. The KAPA Real-time Library Amplification kit was used to amplify TCR-beta VDJ regions with primers for the TCR constant region and the 5'RACE anchor. Sample indexes and Illumina adaptors were added in a first PCR, after which library yield was increased in a second PCR. After Ampure bead purification, the roughly 650 bp TCR product was size-selected on a 2% E-gel SizeSelection system. Before pooling, libraries had their quality checked on a Bioanalyzer, their concentration measured with Qubit, and their quantity determined with the Kapa Library Quantification kit. An Illumina HiSeq 2500 was used to sequence the libraries paired-end at 2 x 150 bp. To increase sequence diversity, roughly 24-32% phiX was spiked into each library pool. The authors' pipeline ran thus. Quality-filtered reads were processed with the UMI-based MiGEC pipeline, which removed over 75% of raw TCR sequences during error correction. IMGT germline references were used for alignment of VDJ genes, and clonotypes were defined by a unique CDR3 amino acid sequence together with V-J genes. Clonal expansion, Shannon diversity and CDR3 relatedness were evaluated with VDJtools (CalcPairwiseDistances, ClusterSamples), while phylogenetic trees were built in CLCbio workbench. Using coefficient-of-variation modelling across technical triplicates, the study counted a clone as expanded if it had at least 8 unique UMIs. Through fastp at Q25 and MiXCR, TCRdb rebuilt clones from the public reads, retaining in-frame beta chains. Identical CDR3 proteins give one entry, which carries the most common genes and DNA. None of the V and J calls come from the authors' own analysis; TCRdb made them. Present in this sample are about 35,000 distinct CDR3 sequences, approximately 4.2% of which were seen just once. Less than 2.5% of the sample belongs to the ten largest clones.

The germline V gene specifies SNHLY as CDR1 and FYNNEI as CDR2. Trimming at the junction amounts to 4 bases on V and 8 bases on J, and the germline ends lie 11 bases apart. The cysteine opens and the phenylalanine closes a CDR3 of 12 amino acids. Only the CDR3 DNA stays, 36 bases, in frame from base 1. Points the paper makes about the study in general: The MS cluster was not associated with any clinical or MRI features, and the authors stated that larger cohorts are needed. Expanded clones from different subjects shared no identical CDR3 amino acid sequences, which suggests that TCR-beta repertoires were private in all groups. In a phylogenetic analysis, the repertoires of 18 out of 34 MS patients fell into a single cluster of related CDR3 sequences, pointing to a possible signature at the repertoire level. TCR clonal expansion was greatest in HAM/TSP patients and smallest in MS patients, who ranked below even healthy controls.

This sequence uses TRBV2 and TRBJ1-1; the D gene cannot be resolved reliably. The sequencing input was PBMCs. This sequence originates from a man aged 30 to 45 with multiple sclerosis. The DNA sequence follows: TGTGCCAGCAGTGGAGGTGGAGAGGAAGCTTTCTTT. Translated, this gives CASSGGGEEAFF.